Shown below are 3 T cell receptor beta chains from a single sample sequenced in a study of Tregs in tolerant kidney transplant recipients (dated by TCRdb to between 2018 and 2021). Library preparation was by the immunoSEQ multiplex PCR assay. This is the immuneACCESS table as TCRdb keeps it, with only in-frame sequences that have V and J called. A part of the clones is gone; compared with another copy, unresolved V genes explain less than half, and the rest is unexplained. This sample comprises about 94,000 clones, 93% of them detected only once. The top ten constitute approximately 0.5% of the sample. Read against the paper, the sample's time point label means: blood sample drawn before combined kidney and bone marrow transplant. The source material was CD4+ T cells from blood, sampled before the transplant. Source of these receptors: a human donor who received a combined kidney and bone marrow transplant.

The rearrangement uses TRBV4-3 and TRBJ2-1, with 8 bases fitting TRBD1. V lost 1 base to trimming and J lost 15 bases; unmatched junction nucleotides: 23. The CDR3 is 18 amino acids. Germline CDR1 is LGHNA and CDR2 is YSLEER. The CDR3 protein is CASSQAGIGQGRPKKRFF. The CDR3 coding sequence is TGCGCCAGCAGCCAAGCTGGTATCGGACAGGGACGTCCCAAAAAACGGTTCTTC.

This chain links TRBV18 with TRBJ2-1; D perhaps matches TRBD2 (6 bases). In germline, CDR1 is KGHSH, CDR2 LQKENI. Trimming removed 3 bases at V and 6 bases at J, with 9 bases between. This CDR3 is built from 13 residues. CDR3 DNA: TGTGCCAGCTCACCCGACGGGGGCAATGAGCAGTTCTTC. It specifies CASSPDGGNEQFF. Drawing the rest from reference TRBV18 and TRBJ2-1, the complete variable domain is NAGVMQNPRHLVRRRGQEARLRCSPMKGHSHVYWYRQLPEEGLKFMVYLQKENIIDESGMPKERFSAEFPKEGPSILRIQQVVRGDSAAYFCASSPDGGNEQFFGPGTRLTVL.

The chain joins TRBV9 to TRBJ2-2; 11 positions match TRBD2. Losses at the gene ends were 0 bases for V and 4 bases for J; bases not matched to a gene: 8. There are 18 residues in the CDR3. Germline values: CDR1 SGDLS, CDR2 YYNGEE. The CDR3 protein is CASSVDGSGRAGTGELFF. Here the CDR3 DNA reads TGTGCCAGCAGCGTAGATGGTAGCGGGAGGGCAGGCACCGGGGAGCTGTTTTTT.